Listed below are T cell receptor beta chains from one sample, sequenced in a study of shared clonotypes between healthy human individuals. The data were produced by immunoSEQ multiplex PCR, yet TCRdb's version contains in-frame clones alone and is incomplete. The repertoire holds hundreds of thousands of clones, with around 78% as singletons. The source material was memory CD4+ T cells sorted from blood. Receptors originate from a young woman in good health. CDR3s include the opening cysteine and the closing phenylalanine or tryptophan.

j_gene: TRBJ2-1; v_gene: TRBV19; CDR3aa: CASSPTSGSRAEQFF
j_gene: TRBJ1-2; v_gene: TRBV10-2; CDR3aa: CASNPATTGEWGYTF
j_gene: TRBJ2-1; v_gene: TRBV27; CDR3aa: CASGTGGLGYNEQFF
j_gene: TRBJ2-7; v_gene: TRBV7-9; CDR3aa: CASSLAPGSGRPNPYEQYF
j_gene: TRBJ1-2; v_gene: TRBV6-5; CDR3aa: CASSYSYRDYGYTF
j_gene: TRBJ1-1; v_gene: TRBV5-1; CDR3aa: CASSLGATVNTEAFF
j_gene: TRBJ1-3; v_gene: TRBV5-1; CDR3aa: CASSPGHEGNTIYF
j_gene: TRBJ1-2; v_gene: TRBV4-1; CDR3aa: CASSQEGTGVVGYTF
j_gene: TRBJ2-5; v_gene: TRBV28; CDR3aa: CASRDGGRQETQYF
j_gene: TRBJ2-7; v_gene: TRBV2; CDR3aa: CASGHIGRDGTYEQYF
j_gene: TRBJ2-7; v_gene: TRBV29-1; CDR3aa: CSVLGTGDEQYF
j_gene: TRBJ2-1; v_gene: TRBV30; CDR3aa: CAWSYYREQFF
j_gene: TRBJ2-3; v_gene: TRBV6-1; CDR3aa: CASSERAGGPDTQYF
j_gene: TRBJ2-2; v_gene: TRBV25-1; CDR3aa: CASRGEGNTGELFF
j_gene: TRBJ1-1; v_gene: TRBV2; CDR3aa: CASSGGSDTEAFF
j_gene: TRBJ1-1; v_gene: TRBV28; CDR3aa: CASSLGTGDGNTEAFF
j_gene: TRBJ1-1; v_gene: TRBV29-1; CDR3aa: CSVEGQRNTEAFF
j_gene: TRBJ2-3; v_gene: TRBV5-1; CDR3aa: CASSDRLGGPGDTQYF
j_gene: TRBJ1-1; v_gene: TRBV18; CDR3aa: CASSPTDGNTEAFF
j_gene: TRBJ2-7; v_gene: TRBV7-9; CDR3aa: CASSLVWTGYERVSYEQYF
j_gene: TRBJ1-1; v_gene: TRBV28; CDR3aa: CASSRGQPEAFF
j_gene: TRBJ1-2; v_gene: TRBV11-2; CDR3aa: CATKLSTGTVYTF
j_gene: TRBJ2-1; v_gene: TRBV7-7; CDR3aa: CASSLDDRGGEQFF
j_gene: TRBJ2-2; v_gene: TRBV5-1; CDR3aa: CASSLEGTSGYTGELFF
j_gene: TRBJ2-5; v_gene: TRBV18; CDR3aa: CASSPGQGAETQYF